The text below deals with one T cell receptor beta chain. The source of the sample is a study of cytomegalovirus exposure and HLA in healthy donors. PCR was performed using 60 Vbeta and 13 Jbeta primers. Libraries were prepared by immunoSEQ multiplex PCR; TCRdb keeps only in-frame clonotypes and omits some of them. The data hold fewer than 110,000 clones, with around 85% observed a single time. Per germline, CDR1 SEHNR and CDR2 FQNEAQ (reference sequence). The CDR3 extends over 15 amino acids. Trimming pared 6 bases from V and 0 bases from J, leaving 14 bases between. The receptor comes from a man between 25 and 39 years old in good health and CMV-seronegative. What was sequenced was PBMCs. This chain connects TRBV7-9 to TRBJ1-1; tentatively, D is TRBD1 (6 bases). The CDR3 is CASSLGGPMNTEAFF. The CDR3 DNA sequence: TGTGCCAGCAGTCTGGGGGGGCCAATGAACACTGAAGCTTTCTTT.